This T cell receptor beta chain was captured by sequencing in a study of blood T cell repertoires in COVID-19. Study background: Nucleic acid was either cDNA or gDNA, and it came from T cells, B-cell-depleted T cells, or PBMCs.

Original data processing: Reference gene primers were amplified, and this amplification served to estimate nucleated cell counts. The data were produced by immunoSEQ multiplex PCR, yet TCRdb's version contains in-frame clones alone and is incomplete. V, J and clone size are taken as reported in that table, and D and trimming were inferred from the DNA itself. Of about 480,000 clones listed, around nine tenths are singletons. CDR1 is MNHEY, CDR2 SVGAGI, per germline. The ends were cut back, 0 bases at V and 4 bases at J, with 13 bases in the middle. This CDR3 has 15 residues. Living in 24 US areas, the participants were between roughly 18 and 89 years of age. Cohort 3 donors counted as recovered after two negative PCRs, clearance, or resolved symptoms.

Sequenced: PBMCs or T cells enriched from blood (not recorded which). The V gene is TRBV6-5, the J gene TRBJ2-7; D possibly corresponds to TRBD2 (6 bases). This clonotype was obtained from a woman aged 40 to 55 who had recovered from COVID-19. The CDR3 loop is CASSYSEGYGYEQYF. The DNA for the CDR3 is TGTGCCAGCAGTTACTCGGAGGGGTACGGGTACGAGCAGTACTTC.